These T cell receptor beta chains were read from a single sample in a study of cytomegalovirus exposure and HLA in healthy donors. Only in-frame clones appear in the TCRdb table, and some are missing; sequencing was by immunoSEQ multiplex PCR. The sample yields roughly 140,000 clones, roughly 80% seen once. Sequencing was carried out using PBMCs. The receptors here all came from a woman in her forties in good health and CMV-seropositive. CDR3s include the opening cysteine and the closing phenylalanine or tryptophan. D genes are given only for firm matches. Clone size, where shown, is once, few, many, or a class for clones that have expanded.

V: TRBV6-1; D: TRBD1; size: once; J: TRBJ2-2; CDR3: CASSADRGVPGELFF; DNA: TGTGCCAGCAGTGCGGACAGGGGAGTTCCCGGGGAGCTGTTTTTT
V: TRBV29-1; D: TRBD1; size: -; J: TRBJ2-7; CDR3: CSATTGAIYEQYF; DNA: TGCAGCGCTACGACAGGGGCCATTTACGAGCAGTACTTC
V: TRBV27; D: -; size: -; J: TRBJ2-5; CDR3: CASRTGYETQYF; DNA: TGTGCCAGCAGAACAGGGTATGAGACCCAGTACTTC
V: TRBV28; D: -; size: -; J: TRBJ2-4; CDR3: CASSGGVNIQYF; DNA: TGTGCCAGCAGCGGGGGTGTCAACATTCAGTACTTC
V: TRBV5-1; D: TRBD1; size: -; J: TRBJ2-2; CDR3: CASSVQGAGTGELFF; DNA: TGCGCCAGCAGCGTTCAGGGGGCGGGCACCGGGGAGCTGTTTTTT
V: TRBV9; D: -; size: -; J: TRBJ2-5; CDR3: CASSVGLAEETQYF; DNA: TGTGCCAGCAGCGTGGGTCTAGCTGAAGAGACCCAGTACTTC
V: TRBV10-3; D: -; size: -; J: TRBJ2-5; CDR3: CAISEGKGEYF; DNA: TGTGCCATCAGTGAGGGCAAGGGGGAGTACTTC
V: TRBV2; D: -; size: -; J: TRBJ1-5; CDR3: CASSPGENQPQHF; DNA: TGTGCCAGCAGTCCGGGGGAAAATCAGCCCCAGCATTTT
V: TRBV7-3; D: -; size: -; J: TRBJ2-2; CDR3: CASSLGSGFPTGELFF; DNA: TGTGCCAGCAGCTTAGGGTCGGGGTTTCCTACCGGGGAGCTGTTTTTT
V: TRBV30; D: TRBD1; size: -; J: TRBJ2-2; CDR3: CAWSPDRGSGELFF; DNA: TGTGCCTGGAGTCCGGACAGGGGATCCGGGGAGCTGTTTTTT
V: TRBV7-9; D: TRBD2; size: -; J: TRBJ2-1; CDR3: CASSTTSGGVREQFF; DNA: TGTGCTAGCAGCACAACTAGCGGGGGGGTGCGCGAGCAGTTCTTC
V: TRBV5-6; D: -; size: once; J: TRBJ2-2; CDR3: CASTKNTGELFF; DNA: TGTGCCAGCACCAAAAACACCGGGGAGCTGTTTTTT
V: TRBV7-7; D: TRBD1; size: -; J: TRBJ2-1; CDR3: CASSTGTGNYNEQFF; DNA: TGTGCCAGCAGCACCGGGACAGGGAACTACAATGAGCAGTTCTTC
V: TRBV2; D: -; size: -; J: TRBJ2-3; CDR3: CASRKLAHTDTQYF; DNA: TGTGCCAGCAGGAAACTCGCCCACACAGATACGCAGTATTTT
V: TRBV28; D: TRBD1; size: -; J: TRBJ1-2; CDR3: CASSSPGTGTYGYTF; DNA: TGTGCCAGCAGTTCACCCGGGACAGGAACCTATGGCTACACCTTC